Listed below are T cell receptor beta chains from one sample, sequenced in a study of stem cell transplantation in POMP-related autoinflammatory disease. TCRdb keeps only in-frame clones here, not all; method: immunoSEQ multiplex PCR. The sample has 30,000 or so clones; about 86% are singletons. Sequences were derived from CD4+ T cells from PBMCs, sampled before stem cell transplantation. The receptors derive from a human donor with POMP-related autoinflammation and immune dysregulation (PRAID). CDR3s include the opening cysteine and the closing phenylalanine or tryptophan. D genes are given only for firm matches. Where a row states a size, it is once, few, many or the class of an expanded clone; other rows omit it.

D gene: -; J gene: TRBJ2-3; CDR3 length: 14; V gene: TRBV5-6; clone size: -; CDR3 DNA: TGTGCCAGCAGCTTGGTGGGGCACACAGATACGCAGTATTTT; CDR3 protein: CASSLVGHTDTQYF
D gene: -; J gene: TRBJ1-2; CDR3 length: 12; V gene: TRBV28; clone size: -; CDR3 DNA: TGTGCCAGCAGTACGTACAGCTATGGCTACACCTTC; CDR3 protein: CASSTYSYGYTF
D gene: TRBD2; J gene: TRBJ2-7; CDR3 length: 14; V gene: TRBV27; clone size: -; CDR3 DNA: TGTGCCAGCAGTCTGACTAGCGGGGGTTACGAGCAGTACTTC; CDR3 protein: CASSLTSGGYEQYF
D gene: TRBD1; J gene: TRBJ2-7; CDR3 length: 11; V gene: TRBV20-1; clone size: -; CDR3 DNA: TGCAGTGGGACAGGGGGTTACGAGCAGTACTTC; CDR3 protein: CSGTGGYEQYF
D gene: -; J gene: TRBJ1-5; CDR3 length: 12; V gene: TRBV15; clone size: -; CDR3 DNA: TGCGCCACCAGCAAGGAGTCACAGCCCCAGCATTTT; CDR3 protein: CATSKESQPQHF
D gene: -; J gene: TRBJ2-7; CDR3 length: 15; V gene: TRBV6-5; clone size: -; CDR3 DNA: TGTGCCAGCAGTTACTCGGCAGGGGCCCCCTACGAGCAGTACTTC; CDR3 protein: CASSYSAGAPYEQYF
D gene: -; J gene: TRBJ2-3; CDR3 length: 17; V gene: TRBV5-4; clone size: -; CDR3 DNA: TGTGCCAGCAGCCAAGATCGCCTAGCGCCGAGCACAGATACGCAGTATTTT; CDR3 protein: CASSQDRLAPSTDTQYF
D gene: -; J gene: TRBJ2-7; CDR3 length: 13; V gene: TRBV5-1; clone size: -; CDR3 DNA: TGCGCCAGCAGCTTTAGGGCAGCCTACGAGCAGTACTTC; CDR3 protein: CASSFRAAYEQYF
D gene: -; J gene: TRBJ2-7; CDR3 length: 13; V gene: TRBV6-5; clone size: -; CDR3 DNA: TGTGCCAGCCCCCCCGGGGGGCGCAGCGAGCAGTACTTC; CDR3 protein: CASPPGGRSEQYF
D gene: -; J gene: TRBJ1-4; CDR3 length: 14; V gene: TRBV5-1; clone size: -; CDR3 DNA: TGCGCCAGCAGCGAACAGCTTGGAGGTGAAAAACTGTTTTTT; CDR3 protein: CASSEQLGGEKLFF
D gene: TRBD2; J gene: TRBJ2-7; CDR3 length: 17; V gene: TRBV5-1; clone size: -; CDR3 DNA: TGCGCCAGCAGCTTGTCTCCTAGCGGGAGGGTAACCTACGAGCAGTACTTC; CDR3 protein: CASSLSPSGRVTYEQYF
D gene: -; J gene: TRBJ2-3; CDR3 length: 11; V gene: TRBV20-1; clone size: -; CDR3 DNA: TGCAGTGCCGGCTCTAGTAGAGCGCAGTATTTT; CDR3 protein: CSAGSSRAQYF
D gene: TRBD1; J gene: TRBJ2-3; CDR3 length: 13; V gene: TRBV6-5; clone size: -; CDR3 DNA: TGTGCCAGCAGTTACTCGAGGACAGGAGATCAGTATTTT; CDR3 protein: CASSYSRTGDQYF
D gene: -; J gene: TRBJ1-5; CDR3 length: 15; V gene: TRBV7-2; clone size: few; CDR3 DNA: TGTGCCAGCAGCTTAGAGCATGGGGGCCTCGGGCCCCAGCATTTT; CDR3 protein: CASSLEHGGLGPQHF